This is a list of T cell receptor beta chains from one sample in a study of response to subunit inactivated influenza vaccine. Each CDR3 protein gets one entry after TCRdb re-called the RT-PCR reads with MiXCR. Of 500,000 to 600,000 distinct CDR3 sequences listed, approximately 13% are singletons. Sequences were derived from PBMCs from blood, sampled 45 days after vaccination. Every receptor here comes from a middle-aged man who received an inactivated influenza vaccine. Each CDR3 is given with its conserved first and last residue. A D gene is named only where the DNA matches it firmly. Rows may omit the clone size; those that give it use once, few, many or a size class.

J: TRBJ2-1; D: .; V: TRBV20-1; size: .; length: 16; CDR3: CCARDRRRSHYNEQFF; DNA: TGCTGTGCTAGAGATCGGCGGAGGAGCCACTACAATGAGCAGTTCTTC
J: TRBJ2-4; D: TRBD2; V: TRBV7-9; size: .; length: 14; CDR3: CASSPNTRGNIQYF; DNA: TGTGCCAGCAGCCCAAATACGCGGGGGAACATTCAGTACTTC
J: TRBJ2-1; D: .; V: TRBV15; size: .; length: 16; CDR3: CATSRDQIGTYNEQFF; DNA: TGTGCCACCAGCAGAGACCAGATAGGGACGTACAATGAGCAGTTCTTC
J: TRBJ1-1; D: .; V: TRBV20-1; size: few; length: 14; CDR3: CSARPNRVGTEAFF; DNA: TGCAGTGCTAGACCCAACAGGGTCGGCACTGAAGCTTTCTTT
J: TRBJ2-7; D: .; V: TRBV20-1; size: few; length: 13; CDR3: CSAAGIYSYEQYF; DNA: TGCAGTGCTGCCGGGATTTACTCCTACGAGCAGTACTTC
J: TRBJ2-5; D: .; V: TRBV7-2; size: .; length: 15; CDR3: CASSLAGARQETQYF; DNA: TGTGCCAGCAGCTTGGCCGGGGCCCGACAAGAGACCCAGTACTTC
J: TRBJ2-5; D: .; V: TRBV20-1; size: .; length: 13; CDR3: CSAAEDPRDAQYF; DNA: TGCAGTGCGGCGGAGGACCCAAGAGATGCCCAGTACTTC
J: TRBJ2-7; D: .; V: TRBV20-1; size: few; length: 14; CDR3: CSASVLSGLDEQYF; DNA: TGCAGTGCTAGCGTTTTGTCGGGGTTGGACGAGCAGTACTTC
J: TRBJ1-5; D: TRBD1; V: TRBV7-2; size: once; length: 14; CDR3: CASSQQGNNQPQHF; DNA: TGTGCCAGCAGCCAACAGGGGAACAATCAGCCCCAGCATTTT
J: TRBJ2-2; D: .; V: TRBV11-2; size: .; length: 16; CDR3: CASSLDPGARGGELFF; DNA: TGTGCCAGCAGCTTAGATCCGGGGGCGCGAGGCGGGGAGCTGTTTTTT
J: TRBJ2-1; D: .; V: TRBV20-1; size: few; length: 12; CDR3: CSVEGFYNEQFF; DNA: TGCAGTGTCGAGGGATTCTACAATGAGCAGTTCTTC
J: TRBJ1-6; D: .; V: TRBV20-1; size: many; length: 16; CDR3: CSAVNYGAGWNSPLHF; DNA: TGCAGTGCGGTCAACTACGGGGCAGGGTGGAATTCACCCCTCCACTTT
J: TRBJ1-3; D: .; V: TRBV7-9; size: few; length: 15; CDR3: CASSLGGASGNTIYF; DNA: TGTGCCAGCAGCTTAGGCGGGGCCTCTGGAAACACCATATATTTT
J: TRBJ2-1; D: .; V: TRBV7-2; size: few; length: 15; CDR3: CASSALAGLYNEQFF; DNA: TGTGCCAGCAGCGCCTTGGCGGGCCTCTACAATGAGCAGTTCTTC
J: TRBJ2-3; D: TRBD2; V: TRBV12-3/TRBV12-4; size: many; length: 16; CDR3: CASSPPRLAETDTQYF; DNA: TGTGCCAGCAGTCCGCCACGACTAGCGGAGACAGATACGCAGTATTTT
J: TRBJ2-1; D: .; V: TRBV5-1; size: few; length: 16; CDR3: CASSLAGTNSYNEQFF; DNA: TGCGCCAGCAGCTTGGCCGGGACCAATTCCTACAATGAGCAGTTCTTC
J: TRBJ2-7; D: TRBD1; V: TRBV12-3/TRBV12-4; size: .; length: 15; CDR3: CASSFWDRGLGEQYF; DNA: TGTGCCAGCAGTTTTTGGGACAGGGGCCTCGGGGAGCAGTACTTC
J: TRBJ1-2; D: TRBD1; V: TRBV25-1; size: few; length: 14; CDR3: CASSESGTVVGLTF; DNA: TGTGCCAGCAGTGAATCAGGGACAGTCGTCGGTCTCACCTTC
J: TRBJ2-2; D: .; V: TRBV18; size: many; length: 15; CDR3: CASSPRQTNTGELFF; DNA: TGTGCCAGCTCACCACGGCAGACTAACACCGGGGAGCTGTTTTTT
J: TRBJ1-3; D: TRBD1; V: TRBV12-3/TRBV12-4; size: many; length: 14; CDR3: CASSDRADGNTIYF; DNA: TGTGCCAGCAGTGACAGGGCAGATGGAAACACCATATATTTT
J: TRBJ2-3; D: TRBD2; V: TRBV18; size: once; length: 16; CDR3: CASSPSLAGGSDTQYF; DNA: TGTGCCAGCTCACCATCGTTAGCGGGAGGCTCAGATACGCAGTATTTT
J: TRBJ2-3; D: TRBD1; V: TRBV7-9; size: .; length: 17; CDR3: CASSLSQGTEESDTQYF; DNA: TGTGCCAGCAGCTTATCCCAAGGGACAGAAGAGTCAGATACGCAGTATTTT
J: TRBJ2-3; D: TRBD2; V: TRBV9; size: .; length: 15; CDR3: CASSVTSGSTDTQYF; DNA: TGTGCCAGCAGCGTCACTAGCGGGAGCACAGATACGCAGTATTTT
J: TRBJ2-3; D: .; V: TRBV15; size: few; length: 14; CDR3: CATSRLGIADTQYF; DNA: TGTGCCACCAGCAGGTTGGGGATAGCAGATACGCAGTATTTT
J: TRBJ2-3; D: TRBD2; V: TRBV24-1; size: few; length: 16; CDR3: CATSDTGLGFTDTQYF; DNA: TGTGCCACCAGTGACACAGGACTAGGATTCACAGATACGCAGTATTTT
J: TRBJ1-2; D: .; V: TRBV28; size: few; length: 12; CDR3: CASTNRLGGYTF; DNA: TGTGCCAGCACTAACCGCCTGGGGGGCTACACCTTC
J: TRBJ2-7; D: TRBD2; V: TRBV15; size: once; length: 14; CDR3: CATSRASGVDEQYF; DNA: TGTGCCACCAGCAGAGCTAGCGGGGTCGACGAGCAGTACTTC
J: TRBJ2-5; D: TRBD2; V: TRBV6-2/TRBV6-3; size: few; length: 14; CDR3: CASSTGTKKETQYF; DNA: TGTGCCAGCAGTACCGGGACTAAAAAAGAGACCCAGTACTTC
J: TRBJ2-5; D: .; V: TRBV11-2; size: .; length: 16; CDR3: CASSLDRRSGQETQYF; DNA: TGTGCCAGCAGCTTAGACCGGCGGAGTGGACAAGAGACCCAGTACTTC
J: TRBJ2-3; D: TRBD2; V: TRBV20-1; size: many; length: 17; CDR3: CSAFGTSGTSSTDTQYF; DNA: TGCAGTGCATTCGGGACTAGCGGAACAAGTAGCACAGATACGCAGTATTTT
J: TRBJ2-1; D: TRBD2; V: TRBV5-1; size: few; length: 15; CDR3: CASSLGSSGKREQFF; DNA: TGCGCCAGCAGCTTGGGGTCTAGCGGGAAACGTGAGCAGTTCTTC
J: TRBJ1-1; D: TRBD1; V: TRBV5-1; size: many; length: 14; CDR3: CASSLTGANTEAFF; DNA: TGCGCCAGCAGCTTGACAGGGGCGAACACTGAAGCTTTCTTT
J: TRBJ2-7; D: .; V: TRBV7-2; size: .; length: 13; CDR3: CASSLPGAREQYF; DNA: TGTGCCAGCAGCTTACCGGGGGCTCGCGAGCAGTACTTC
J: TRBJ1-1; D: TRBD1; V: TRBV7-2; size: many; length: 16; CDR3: CASSPRQGFMNTEAFF; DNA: TGTGCCAGCAGCCCCCGACAGGGATTTATGAACACTGAAGCTTTCTTT
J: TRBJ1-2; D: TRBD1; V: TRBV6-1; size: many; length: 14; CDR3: CASSPGTGPRAYTF; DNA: TGTGCCAGCAGCCCCGGGACAGGGCCTCGGGCCTACACCTTC
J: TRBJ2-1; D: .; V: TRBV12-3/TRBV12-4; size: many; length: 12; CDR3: CASSARETEQFF; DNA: TGTGCCAGCAGTGCCAGGGAGACTGAGCAGTTCTTC
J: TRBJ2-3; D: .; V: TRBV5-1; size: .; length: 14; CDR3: CASATGQELDTQYF; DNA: TGCGCCAGCGCTACCGGGCAGGAGTTAGATACGCAGTATTTT
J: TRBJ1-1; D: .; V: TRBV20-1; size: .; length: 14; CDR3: CSARDPRRNTEAFF; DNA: TGCAGTGCTAGAGACCCCAGAAGGAACACTGAAGCTTTCTTT
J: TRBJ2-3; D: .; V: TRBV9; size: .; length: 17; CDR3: CASSPHPSPKGTDTQYF; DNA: TGTGCCAGCAGCCCGCACCCTTCCCCAAAGGGCACAGATACGCAGTATTTT
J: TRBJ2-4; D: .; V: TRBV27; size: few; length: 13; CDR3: CASSIAFQNIQYF; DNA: TGTGCCAGCAGTATAGCCTTCCAAAACATTCAGTACTTC
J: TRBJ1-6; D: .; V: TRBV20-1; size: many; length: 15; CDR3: CSAPQISSYNSPLHF; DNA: TGCAGTGCTCCACAGATTAGCTCCTATAATTCACCCCTCCACTTT
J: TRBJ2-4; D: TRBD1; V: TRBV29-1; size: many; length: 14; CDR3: CSALIDRGGNIQYF; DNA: TGCAGCGCCCTCATTGACAGGGGAGGTAACATTCAGTACTTC
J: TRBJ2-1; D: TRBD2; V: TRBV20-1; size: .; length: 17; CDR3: CSADPGLASSSYNEQFF; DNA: TGCAGTGCTGATCCGGGACTAGCGTCGAGCTCCTACAATGAGCAGTTCTTC
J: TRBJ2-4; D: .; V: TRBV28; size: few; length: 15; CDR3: CASSLRTGAKNIQYF; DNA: TGTGCCAGCAGTTTAAGAACAGGGGCCAAAAACATTCAGTACTTC
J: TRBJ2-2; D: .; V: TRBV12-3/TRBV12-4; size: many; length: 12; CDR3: CASSPGVGELFF; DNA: TGTGCCAGCAGCCCCGGGGTTGGGGAGCTGTTTTTT
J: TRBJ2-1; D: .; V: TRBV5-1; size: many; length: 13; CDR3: CASSRGGFDEQFF; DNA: TGCGCCAGCAGCCGCGGGGGCTTCGATGAGCAGTTCTTC
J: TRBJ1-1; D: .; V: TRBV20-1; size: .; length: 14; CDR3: CSARVRGKTTEAFF; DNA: TGCAGTGCCAGAGTACGAGGGAAGACGACTGAAGCTTTCTTT
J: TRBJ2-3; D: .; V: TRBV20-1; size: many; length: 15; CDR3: CSARPTEWDTDTQYF; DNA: TGCAGTGCTAGGCCGACTGAATGGGACACAGATACGCAGTATTTT
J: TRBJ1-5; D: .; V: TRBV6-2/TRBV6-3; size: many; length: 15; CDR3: CASRNTGVSNQPQHF; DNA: TGTGCCAGCAGAAATACAGGCGTCAGCAATCAGCCCCAGCATTTT
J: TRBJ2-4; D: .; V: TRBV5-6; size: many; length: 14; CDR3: CASSLGQGLNIQYF; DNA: TGTGCCAGCAGCTTGGGGCAGGGGTTAAACATTCAGTACTTC
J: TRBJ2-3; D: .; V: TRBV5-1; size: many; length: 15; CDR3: CASSLVPGRSDTQYF; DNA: TGCGCCAGCAGCTTGGTCCCAGGGAGGTCGGATACGCAGTATTTT
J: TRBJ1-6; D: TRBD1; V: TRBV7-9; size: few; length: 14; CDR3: CASSLRQGAGPLHF; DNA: TGTGCCAGCAGCTTACGGCAGGGGGCAGGACCCCTCCACTTT
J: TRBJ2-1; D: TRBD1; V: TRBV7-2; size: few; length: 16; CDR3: CASSLTGTGTYNEQFF; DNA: TGTGCCAGCAGCTTAACCGGGACAGGCACCTACAATGAGCAGTTCTTC
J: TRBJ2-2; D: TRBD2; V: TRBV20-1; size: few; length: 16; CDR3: CSARGLATTNTGELFF; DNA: TGCAGTGCTAGGGGACTAGCGACTACGAACACCGGGGAGCTGTTTTTT
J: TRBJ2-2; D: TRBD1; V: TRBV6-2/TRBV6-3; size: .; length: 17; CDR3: CASTQVGDRVKSGELFF; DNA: TGTGCCAGCACGCAGGTTGGGGACAGGGTTAAGTCCGGGGAGCTGTTTTTT
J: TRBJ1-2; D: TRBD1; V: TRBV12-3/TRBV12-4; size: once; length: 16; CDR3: CASSSLEYRGRYGYTF; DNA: TGTGCCAGCAGCAGCCTAGAGTACAGGGGGAGATATGGCTACACCTTC
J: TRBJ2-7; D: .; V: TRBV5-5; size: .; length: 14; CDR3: CASSGVLWGYEQYF; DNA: TGTGCCAGCAGCGGGGTCCTTTGGGGTTACGAGCAGTACTTC
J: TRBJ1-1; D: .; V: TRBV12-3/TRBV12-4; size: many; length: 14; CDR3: CASSLLGTLSEAFF; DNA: TGTGCCAGCAGTTTACTCGGGACACTGTCTGAAGCTTTCTTT
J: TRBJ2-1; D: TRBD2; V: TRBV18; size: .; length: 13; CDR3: CASFQSGGNEQFF; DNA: TGTGCCAGCTTTCAGAGCGGGGGGAATGAGCAGTTCTTC